The 16 T cell receptor beta chains presented below share a single source sample, sequenced in a study of vaccination and CD4 T cells after COVID-19. CD4+ T cells that had been cultured provided DNA sequenced with the Oncomine TCR Beta short-read assay. A single record per CDR3 protein comes from TCRdb applying MiXCR to the PCR reads. This sample has several thousand distinct CDR3 sequences, with approximately 54% found just once. Treatment reported: roughly 11-day PBMC culture with coronavirus spike peptide pools or control peptides (ViraFEST assay). From the unexposed donor, CD4+ T cells were collected ahead of the COVID-19 pandemic (2011-2018). The antigens these receptors bind are not known. The sequenced sample was CD4+ T cells from blood, cultured in vitro. The receptors originated from a human donor in good health.

The genes are TRBV28 and TRBJ1-4, with unresolved D. V lost 3 bases and J 5 bases, leaving 10 bases between the germline ends. Germline assignment: CDR1 MDHEN and CDR2 SYDVKM. CDR3 size: 14 residues. CDR3 coding DNA: TGTGCCAGCAGTTTGGCCCAGCTCAATGAAAAACTGTTTTTT. Amino acid sequence: CASSLAQLNEKLFF.

The rearrangement uses TRBV30 and TRBJ1-2; no reliable D call. The CDR3 has 13 residues. The V end was cut by 3 bases, the J end by 0 bases, with 8 bases between. Germline CDR1 GTSNPN, CDR2 SVGIG (reference sequence). The CDR3 here is CAWRQAANYGYTF. The CDR3 DNA reads as TGTGCCTGGAGGCAGGCCGCTAACTATGGCTACACCTTC.

This chain connects TRBV20-1 to TRBJ1-3; a possible D gene is TRBD1 (6 bases). CDR1 and CDR2 (germline): DFQATT, SNEGSKA (reference sequence). This CDR3 has 13 amino acids. Trimming took 5 bases from V and 4 from J, leaving 12 bases between them. As DNA, the CDR3 is TGCAGTGCTCGGGACAACACGGGAAACACCATATATTTT. Protein: CSARDNTGNTIYF.

This clonotype was seen only a few times. The V call is TRBV6-5, the J call TRBJ1-5; 8 positions agree with TRBD1. V trimming: 0 bases; J trimming: 5 bases; junction bases outside the gene matches: 3. The CDR3 totals 15 residues. The germline V gene encodes CDR1 MNHEY and CDR2 SVGAGI. The CDR3 sequence: CASSYSTGEYQPQHF. CDR3 nucleotides: TGTGCCAGCAGTTACTCGACAGGGGAGTATCAGCCCCAGCATTTT.

The V gene is TRBV5-1, the J gene TRBJ2-7; TRBD1 aligns across 10 bases. This CDR3 comprises 14 residues. Germline trimming cut 4 bases from V and 3 bases from J; bases unmatched to any gene: 4. Per germline, CDR1 SGHRS and CDR2 YFSETQ. The CDR3 is CASSVGTGDYEQYF. The CDR3, as DNA: TGCGCCAGCAGCGTCGGGACAGGGGACTACGAGCAGTACTTC.

This chain connects TRBV2 to TRBJ1-6; 10 bases agree with TRBD1. Germline assignment: CDR1 SNHLY and CDR2 FYNNEI. The CDR3 covers 13 residues. Trimming took 9 bases from V and 10 from J; bases not matched to a gene: 6. CDR3: CASYRDRGSPLHF. In nucleotides, the CDR3 is TGTGCCAGTTACCGGGACAGGGGCTCACCCCTCCACTTT.

This clonotype was found a few times. The chain uses TRBV6-1 and TRBJ2-7, with 12 bases identical to TRBD2. This CDR3 has 13 residues. Germline V CDR1 and CDR2: MNHNS, SASEGT. The junction had 4 bases not matched to a gene; V was cut back by 9 bases and J by 4 bases. Written as DNA, the CDR3 is TGTGCCAGTGGACTAGCGGGGAGTTACGAGCAGTACTTC. This gives the protein CASGLAGSYEQYF.

This clonotype was counted a single time. The V gene is TRBV28, the J gene TRBJ1-5, with D hard to call. Trimming removed 8 bases at V and 14 bases at J, with 13 bases between. Per the germline V gene, CDR1 is MDHEN and CDR2 is SYDVKM. The CDR3 extends over 10 amino acids. DNA for the CDR3: TGTGCCAGCTCCGGAACCACCGAGCATTTT. Protein product: CASSGTTEHF.

Only a few counts were recorded for this clonotype. The V call is TRBV15, the J call TRBJ1-1; unclear D gene. CDR1 LNHNV and CDR2 YYDKDF come from the germline V gene (reference sequence). With 0 bases removed from V and 0 bases from J, the gap between germline ends came to 5 bases. The CDR3 extends over 14 amino acids. The CDR3 loop reads CATSRDLVNTEAFF. In DNA form, the CDR3 reads TGTGCCACCAGCAGAGATCTGGTGAACACTGAAGCTTTCTTT. The complete variable domain, with remaining parts taken from reference TRBV15 and TRBJ1-1, reads DAMVIQNPRYQVTQFGKPVTLSCSQTLNHNVMYWYQQKSSQAPKLLFHYYDKDFNNEADTPDNFQSRRPNTSFCFLDIRSPGLGDTAMYLCATSRDLVNTEAFFGQGTRLTVV.

The rearrangement links TRBV27 to TRBJ2-1; 10 positions agree with TRBD1. J gave up 4 bases and V 6 bases, and 9 bases lay outside the gene matches. The germline V gene encodes CDR1 MNHEY and CDR2 SMNVEV (reference sequence). The CDR3 is 16 amino acids. The CDR3 DNA reads TGTGCCAGCAGAAACCCGACAGGGGGCAGGTACAATGAGCAGTTCTTC. Translating it yields CASRNPTGGRYNEQFF.

The gene calls are TRBV20-1 and TRBJ2-7, with D unresolved. The CDR3 totals 11 residues. V lost 3 bases, J lost 3 bases, and 6 bases lay in between. The germline V gene encodes CDR1 DFQATT and CDR2 SNEGSKA (reference sequence). The CDR3 nucleotides are TGCAGTGCTAGTTCGGTCTACGAGCAGTACTTC. It is translated as CSASSVYEQYF.

The CDR3 nucleotides read TGTGCCTGGAGTCAGGACAGGGGAAATTCACCCCTCCACTTT. Amino acid sequence: CAWSQDRGNSPLHF. The rearrangement uses TRBV30 and TRBJ1-6; 9 bases map to TRBD1. With V trimmed by 2 bases and J by 7 bases, 3 bases remained unmatched. The CDR3 runs 14 residues. Germline CDR1 reads GTSNPN; CDR2 reads SVGIG (reference sequence).

V and J are TRBV5-4 and TRBJ1-2; D is unclear. V was shortened by 1 base and J by 4 bases, with 8 bases between the two germline ends. The CDR3 is made up of 13 amino acids. Germline CDR1 and CDR2: SGHNT and YYREEE (reference sequence). The CDR3 DNA sequence: TGTGCCAGCAGCTTGCTGGGGTCCTATGGCTACACCTTC. Translating gives CASSLLGSYGYTF.

Only a few counts were recorded for this clonotype. The rearrangement joins TRBV6-2 or TRBV6-3 to TRBJ1-6, with D uncertain. Germline CDR1 and CDR2: MNHEY and SVGEGT. This CDR3 region has 11 residues. V was pared by 6 bases and J by 8 bases, with 5 bases between. CDR3 bases: TGTGCCAGCAGAACAGATTCACCCCTCCACTTT. It translates to CASRTDSPLHF.

The V call is TRBV12-3 or TRBV12-4, the J call TRBJ2-7; 9 nucleotides agree with TRBD1. Germline trimming cut 5 bases from V and 6 bases from J; bases unmatched to any gene: 8. The CDR3 covers 14 residues. CDR3 amino acids: CASSPGQGLPEQYF. In DNA form, the CDR3 reads TGTGCCAGCAGTCCGGGACAGGGTCTTCCCGAGCAGTACTTC.

This clonotype appeared once. V and J are TRBV10-1 and TRBJ1-5; 7 nucleotides agree with TRBD1. CDR3 size: 17 residues. V shed 6 bases and J 0 bases; nucleotides not matched to a gene: 11. CDR1 is WNHNN, CDR2 SYGVQD, per germline (reference sequence). CDR3 coding DNA: TGCGCCAGCAGGAACCGACAGGGAGCCCATAGCAATCAGCCCCAGCATTTT. Translation: CASRNRQGAHSNQPQHF.